Below are 18 T cell receptor beta chains sequenced from a single sample in a study of post-analysis software for immune sequencing data. Whole-study results and caveats: Patients used a few TRBV segments, including TRBV5-6, TRBV5-1 and TRBV20-1, more often than controls.

These receptors lack a known antigen. Unique-molecular-identifier-tagged TCR beta cDNA libraries were used. TCRdb re-called the PCR reads with MiXCR, one entry per CDR3 protein. The profile shows roughly 620,000 distinct CDR3 sequences, roughly 46% of them singletons. Source material: blood. Source of these receptors: a girl aged 5 to 17 with multiple sclerosis.

J is TRBJ2-7 and V is TRBV2, with 7 bases that match TRBD1. The DNA end favors TRBJ2-5, so the J call may be wrong. The CDR3 runs to 13 residues. CDR1 is SNHLY, CDR2 FYNNEI, per germline. Here the CDR3 DNA reads TGTGCCAGCAGGACAACAGGGGTTGAGACCCAGTACTTC. Amino acid sequence: CASRTTGVETQYF.

The gene calls are TRBV5-3 and TRBJ2-1; perhaps D is TRBD1 or TRBD2 (5 bases each). TRBV5-3 is flagged as an ORF with uncertain function. The CDR3 contains 16 residues. Trimming shortened V by 1 base and J by 6 bases, and 17 bases separated the two germline ends. CDR3 in amino acids: CARSLKPGTRSNEQFF. CDR3 nucleotide sequence: TGTGCCAGAAGCTTGAAACCAGGGACCCGCAGCAATGAGCAGTTCTTC.

This clonotype was detected a few times. CDR3 in amino acids: CASSSPHTRQGMFEQYF. The CDR3 nucleotides are TGCGCCAGCAGCTCACCTCATACTCGGCAGGGGATGTTCGAGCAGTACTTC. The chain recombines TRBV4-1 with TRBJ2-7, with D perhaps TRBD1 (6 bases). The CDR3 is 17 amino acids. Trimming stripped 5 bases from V and 6 bases from J, with 26 bases between. Germline CDR1 is MGHRA and CDR2 is YSYEKL.

The V gene is TRBV10-3, the J gene TRBJ2-7; D is tentatively TRBD1 or TRBD2 (5 bases each). Between the trimmed V and J ends, which lost 6 bases and 5 bases, there was a span of 17 bases. This CDR3 comprises 14 residues. In germline, CDR1 is ENHRY, CDR2 SYGVKD. The CDR3 sequence: CAIRRTRDGDEQYF. Written as DNA, the CDR3 is TGTGCCATCAGACGGACCCGGGACGGGGACGAGCAGTACTTC.

The chain couples TRBV7-2 to TRBJ2-7; TRBD2 agrees at 11 bases. The J call may not be correct, given that the DNA end is closer to TRBJ2-5. CDR3 size: 16 residues. Germline values: CDR1 SGHTA, CDR2 FQGNSA. CDR3: CASSLVPSGGRETQYF. In DNA, the CDR3 is TGTGCCAGCAGCTTAGTCCCTAGCGGGGGGAGAGAGACCCAGTACTTC.

DNA for the CDR3: TGCGCCAGCAGCCCGAAGGGCGCGGGAGAAGTCCTCGATGAGCAGTTCTTC. It yields the protein CASSPKGAGEVLDEQFF. This chain uses TRBV5-1 with TRBJ2-1; 7 bases are a match to TRBD2. The CDR3 sequence is 17 residues long. The junction had 18 bases not matched to a gene; V was cut back by 4 bases and J by 8 bases. Germline CDR1 is SGHRS and CDR2 is YFSETQ.

Comments on this clonotype: Being one base from a much bigger clone, this may be a read error. J is TRBJ2-6 and V is TRBV6-6; weak D call: TRBD1 (6 bases). V was clipped by 6 bases and J by 0 bases, with 15 bases between them. The CDR3 is made up of 17 amino acids. Germline V gives CDR1 MNHNY, CDR2 SVGAGI (reference sequence). The CDR3 loop is CASSPIGTSSGANVLTF. The CDR3 DNA sequence: TGTGCCAGCAGCCCTATAGGGACAAGCTCTGGGGCCAACGTCCTGACTTTC.

A few counts support this clonotype. The chain links TRBV5-1 to TRBJ2-5; D not resolved. V was shortened by 4 bases and J by 3 bases, with 13 bases between the two germline ends. The CDR3 loop spans 14 amino acids. Germline V gene sequence: CDR1 SGHRS, CDR2 YFSETQ. In nucleotides, the CDR3 is TGCGCCAGCAGCCTTGGACGGCACAAAGAGACCCAGTACTTC. As protein: CASSLGRHKETQYF.

About this clonotype itself: The junction departs from germline at one end; a sequencing error may be responsible. V is TRBV6-5 and J is TRBJ2-1, with D unresolved. Germline CDR1 is MNHEY and CDR2 is SVGAGI. The CDR3 sequence is 16 residues long. DNA of the CDR3: TGTACCAGCAGTTACCGGGTCAGCAGCTCCTACAATGAGCAGTTCTTC. Its translation: CTSSYRVSSSYNEQFF.

V usage is TRBV24-1 and J usage is TRBJ2-1; TRBD1 matches at 8 bases. The CDR3 has 16 residues. Germline CDR1 reads KGHDR; CDR2 reads SFDVKD. J was trimmed by 5 bases and V by 7 bases; bases with no gene match: 12. CDR3 nucleotides: TGTGCCACCAGCCCATCATCCGGACAGGGAAACAATGAGCAGTTCTTC. Residues: CATSPSSGQGNNEQFF.

The gene calls are TRBV20-1 and TRBJ1-5; possibly TRBD1 for D (5 bases). Looked up from germline, CDR1 is DFQATT and CDR2 is SNEGSKA (reference sequence). This CDR3 has 14 amino acids. Trimming left V 6 bases short and J 0 bases short, with 12 bases between. In DNA form, the CDR3 reads TGCAGTGCAGGGACCGCATATAGCAATCAGCCCCAGCATTTT. Translating it yields CSAGTAYSNQPQHF.

This clonotype was counted a few times. The J gene is TRBJ1-5, the V gene TRBV5-1; D gene ambiguous. CDR3 size: 15 residues. CDR1 is SGHRS, CDR2 YFSETQ, per germline. V dropped 4 bases and J dropped 6 bases, with 17 bases sitting between them. The CDR3 DNA follows: TGCGCCAGCAGCGTAACCGGGATCCAAGGTCAGCCCCAGCATTTT. This gives the protein CASSVTGIQGQPQHF.

This clonotype was counted a few times. The chain recombines TRBV7-2 with TRBJ2-5, with D tentatively TRBD1 or TRBD2 (5 bases each). CDR3 length equals 16 residues. V gave up 3 bases and J gave up 7 bases, with 21 bases separating them. In germline, CDR1 is SGHTA, CDR2 FQGNSA. The CDR3 region is CASSFGAKSEGWTQYF. CDR3 nucleotide sequence: TGTGCCAGCAGCTTTGGGGCGAAGAGCGAGGGCTGGACCCAGTACTTC.

The chain combines TRBV3-1 with TRBJ2-1; possible D gene TRBD2, 7 bases. V was cut by 2 bases and J by 3 bases, with 14 bases left in between. CDR1 is LGHDT, CDR2 YNNKEL, per germline (reference sequence). The CDR3 spans 16 residues. The CDR3 bases are TGTGCCAGCAGCCAAACCGGCGGGGGCCACTACAATGAGCAGTTCTTC. Its protein is CASSQTGGGHYNEQFF.

At least ten counts were recorded for this clonotype. This chain connects TRBV5-1 to TRBJ2-1; tentatively, D is TRBD1 or TRBD2 (6 bases each). CDR1 SGHRS and CDR2 YFSETQ come from the germline V gene. The CDR3 sequence is 15 residues long. Trimming cost V 0 bases and J 0 bases, with 7 bases left between them. CDR3 region: CASSLEGGSYNEQFF. CDR3 DNA: TGCGCCAGCAGCTTGGAGGGGGGCTCCTACAATGAGCAGTTCTTC.

This clonotype showed up just a few times. The V call is TRBV13, the J call TRBJ2-3; D is undetermined. CDR1 and CDR2 (germline): PRHDT, FYEKMQ (reference sequence). V lost 7 bases and J 2 bases, leaving 10 bases between the germline ends. The CDR3 length is 13 residues. In DNA, the CDR3 is TGTGCCAGCATGGGCGCAGTCACAGATACGCAGTATTTT. This encodes CASMGAVTDTQYF.

The chain joins TRBV6-5 to TRBJ1-1, with D tentatively TRBD1 (6 bases). The CDR3 has 16 amino acids. Germline CDR1 is MNHEY and CDR2 is SVGAGI. The V gene lost 0 bases and the J gene lost 1 base, with 12 bases spanning the gap. The CDR3: CASSYSQGAGNTEAFF. CDR3 DNA sequence: TGTGCCAGCAGTTACTCACAGGGTGCGGGGAACACTGAAGCTTTCTTT.

This rearrangement joins TRBV5-1 to TRBJ2-1; possibly TRBD2 for D (5 bases). This CDR3 spans 15 amino acids. V dropped 2 bases and J dropped 6 bases, with 15 bases sitting between them. CDR1 and CDR2 (germline): SGHRS, YFSETQ. CDR3 DNA sequence: TGCGCCAGCAGCTTCAGGCAAGGAGGTTCCAATGAGCAGTTCTTC. This sequence encodes CASSFRQGGSNEQFF. Full variable domain (rest looked up from reference TRBV5-1 and TRBJ2-1): KAGVTQTPRYLIKTRGQQVTLSCSPISGHRSVSWYQQTPGQGLQFLFEYFSETQRNKGNFPGRFSGRQFSNSRSEMNVSTLELGDSALYLCASSFRQGGSNEQFFGPGTRLTVL.